The rows below give T cell receptor beta chains drawn from one sample of a study of blood T cell repertoires in COVID-19. Assay used: immunoSEQ multiplex PCR; TCRdb lists only in-frame clones, some missing. The table lists 170,000 or so clones, roughly 86% of them singletons. The source material was peripheral blood. These receptors were taken from a man in his forties with active or convalescent COVID-19. Both conserved end residues are part of each CDR3. A D gene is named only where the DNA matches it firmly. Some rows mark clone size as missing; the rest say once, few, many or name a class of expanded clone.

v_gene	abundance	j_gene	d_gene	CDR3nt	CDR3aa
TRBV24-1	NA	TRBJ2-1	NA	TGTGCCACCAGTGATCCCCATAGCTCCTACAATGAGCAGTTCTTC	CATSDPHSSYNEQFF
TRBV5-1	NA	TRBJ1-2	NA	TGCGCCAGCAGCTTGCAGGATGGCTACACCTTC	CASSLQDGYTF
TRBV9	once	TRBJ2-3	TRBD2	TGTGCCAGCAGCGTATCCACTAGCGGGGGGGCTCCTACGCAGTATTTT	CASSVSTSGGAPTQYF
TRBV29-1	few	TRBJ2-7	NA	TGCAGCGTTGAACAGGGGATGGGCGAGCAGTACTTC	CSVEQGMGEQYF
TRBV7-9	NA	TRBJ2-1	TRBD1	TGTGCCAGCAGCTACGGACAGGAGCCCTACAATGAGCAGTTCTTC	CASSYGQEPYNEQFF
TRBV4-2	NA	TRBJ1-6	TRBD1	TGTGCCAGCAGCCAAGCGCGGACAGGGGATTCACCCCTCCACTTT	CASSQARTGDSPLHF
TRBV5-5	NA	TRBJ2-6	TRBD2	TGTGCCAGCAGCTTCTTTCCGGGGGGGTACATTAGCTCTGGGGCCAACGTCCTGACTTTC	CASSFFPGGYISSGANVLTF
TRBV25-1	NA	TRBJ2-7	TRBD1	TGTGCCAGCAGTGAGGGGACAGACTACGAGCAGTACTTC	CASSEGTDYEQYF
TRBV2	few	TRBJ2-5	NA	TGTGCCAGCAGTCAGGTGGTGGAGACCCAGTACTTC	CASSQVVETQYF
TRBV6-5	NA	TRBJ2-7	TRBD2	TGTGCCAGTACCCTTAGCGGGGGGTCCTACGAGCAGTACTTC	CASTLSGGSYEQYF
TRBV6-2/TRBV6-3	NA	TRBJ2-2	TRBD1	TGTGCCAGCAGCAACAGGGGGTCGAACACCGGGGAGCTGTTTTTT	CASSNRGSNTGELFF
TRBV6-1	NA	TRBJ1-1	NA	TGTGCCAGCAGTGAAACATGGAGAAACACTGAAGCTTTCTTT	CASSETWRNTEAFF
TRBV6-1	once	TRBJ2-5	NA	TGTGCCAGCAGTGAAGGGAGGTCCAGTCGAGAGACCCAGTACTTC	CASSEGRSSRETQYF
TRBV4-2	once	TRBJ2-7	TRBD2	TGTGCCAGCAGCCAAGATTCTAGCGGGGACTCCTACGAGCAGTACTTC	CASSQDSSGDSYEQYF
TRBV28	NA	TRBJ1-6	NA	TGTGCCAGCGGGAGACAGGTACCTAATTCACCCCTCCACTTT	CASGRQVPNSPLHF
TRBV19	NA	TRBJ1-5	NA	TGTGCCAGTAGTCTAGGACAATACAATCAGCCCCAGCATTTT	CASSLGQYNQPQHF
TRBV20-1	NA	TRBJ1-4	TRBD1	TGCAGTGCTAGTACCGGGACAGGAAATGAAAAACTGTTTTTT	CSASTGTGNEKLFF
TRBV5-8	NA	TRBJ2-1	NA	TGTGCCAGCAGCCTCCTCTCCGGGACTCACTCCGAGGGGCAGTTCTTC	CASSLLSGTHSEGQFF
TRBV28	NA	TRBJ1-2	NA	TGTGCCAGCAGTTTAGGCAGGGTGGGGGGCTACACCTTC	CASSLGRVGGYTF
TRBV23-1	NA	TRBJ2-2	NA	TGCGCCAGCAGTCCGGCCAGGGAGAACACCGGGGAGCTGTTTTTT	CASSPARENTGELFF
TRBV3-1/TRBV3-2	NA	TRBJ2-2	NA	TGTGCCAGCAGCCAAGTTCGCGGGGAGCTGTTTTTT	CASSQVRGELFF
TRBV6-5	NA	TRBJ1-1	TRBD1	TGTGCCAGCACCATAACTACAGGGGTGGGCGCTGAAGCTTTCTTT	CASTITTGVGAEAFF
TRBV5-4	NA	TRBJ2-1	TRBD2	TGTGCCAGCAGCTTGCAGGCTAGCGGGGGGGCTAATGAGCAGTTCTTC	CASSLQASGGANEQFF
TRBV3-1/TRBV3-2	few	TRBJ1-1	TRBD1	TGTGCCAGCAGCCAATGGGGACAGGGGAACACTGAAGCTTTCTTT	CASSQWGQGNTEAFF
TRBV2	NA	TRBJ2-2	NA	TGTGCCAGCAGTGAAGGTCGGCCGGGGACCGGGGAGCTGTTTTTT	CASSEGRPGTGELFF
TRBV24-1	NA	TRBJ2-1	TRBD1	TGTGCCACGGGACAGAGAAGGAATGAGCAGTTCTTC	CATGQRRNEQFF
TRBV6-5	NA	TRBJ1-1	NA	TGTGCCAGCAGAACGGGGGTGAACACTGAAGCTTTCTTT	CASRTGVNTEAFF
TRBV6-2/TRBV6-3	NA	TRBJ1-5	TRBD1	TGTGCCAGCAGTTACGGGCTGGGACAGGTCAATCAGCCCCAGCATTTT	CASSYGLGQVNQPQHF
TRBV4-2	NA	TRBJ2-5	TRBD2	TGTGCCAGCAGCCAAGCGGGGGGGCAGGAAGAGACCCAGTACTTC	CASSQAGGQEETQYF
TRBV4-1	NA	TRBJ1-2	TRBD1	TGCGCCAGCAGCCCCCAACAGGGGGGGGAATCCTATGGCTACACCTTC	CASSPQQGGESYGYTF
TRBV27	NA	TRBJ1-1	NA	TGTGCCAGCATGACACCCTCGAACACTGAAGCTTTCTTT	CASMTPSNTEAFF
TRBV30	NA	TRBJ2-1	TRBD2	TGTGCCTGGAGTACAGGACTAGCGTCGAATGAGCAGTTCTTC	CAWSTGLASNEQFF
TRBV24-1	NA	TRBJ1-1	NA	TGTGCCACCAGTGTTGAGACACTCCGTGGGACTGAAGCTTTCTTT	CATSVETLRGTEAFF
TRBV27	NA	TRBJ2-6	TRBD1	TGTGCCAGCAGCACTCCGGCGGGACAGGGTGCCAACGTCCTGACTTTC	CASSTPAGQGANVLTF
TRBV9	NA	TRBJ1-3	TRBD1	TGTGCCAGCAGCACCGGGACAGGGAAGGGAAACACCATATATTTT	CASSTGTGKGNTIYF
TRBV5-5	once	TRBJ1-1	NA	TGTGCCAGCAGCTTGGGGTCCTCGGGCACTGAAGCTTTCTTT	CASSLGSSGTEAFF
TRBV6-5	NA	TRBJ2-7	TRBD1	TGTGCCAGCAGCCTTGGGACAGGGGGATCCTACGAGCAGTACTTC	CASSLGTGGSYEQYF
TRBV7-2	NA	TRBJ1-5	TRBD1	TGTGCCAGCAGCCCCTCATCTCGGACAGGGAAAGACCAGCCCCAGCATTTT	CASSPSSRTGKDQPQHF
TRBV4-2	NA	TRBJ1-5	TRBD1	TGTGCCAGCAGGGGACAGGGGTTTTACCAGCCCCAGCATTTT	CASRGQGFYQPQHF
TRBV5-4	NA	TRBJ2-7	NA	TGTGCCAGCAGTGACCAAAACAGGGCTACCTACGAGCAGTACTTC	CASSDQNRATYEQYF
TRBV7-9	NA	TRBJ2-1	NA	TGTGCCAGCAGCGAGTCCTCCTACAATGAGCAGTTCTTC	CASSESSYNEQFF
TRBV7-2	NA	TRBJ2-7	TRBD2	TGTGCCAGCAGCTTGACTAGCGGCCTTACCTACGAGCAGTACTTC	CASSLTSGLTYEQYF
TRBV19	NA	TRBJ2-2	NA	TGTGCCAGTTCAGTGGCGAACACCGGGGAGCTGTTTTTT	CASSVANTGELFF
TRBV29-1	NA	TRBJ1-4	TRBD1	TGCAGCGTTTACCCACACTCCGGGACAGGGGACGAAAAACTGTTTTTT	CSVYPHSGTGDEKLFF
TRBV30	NA	TRBJ1-2	NA	TGTGCCTGGAGTGTAAATTTGAGGGGTATAACCCCAGGGAGGGGCTACACCTTC	CAWSVNLRGITPGRGYTF
TRBV2	NA	TRBJ1-2	NA	TGTGCCAGCAGTGAAGCGACAGTAGGTTCTGGCTACACCTTC	CASSEATVGSGYTF
TRBV6-2/TRBV6-3	NA	TRBJ2-7	NA	TGTGCCAGCAGTCCCACCGGGGGCGAGCAGTACTTC	CASSPTGGEQYF
TRBV5-1	NA	TRBJ2-3	TRBD2	TGCGCCAGCAGCTCCTCACTAGCGGGGGGTACAGATACGCAGTATTTT	CASSSSLAGGTDTQYF
TRBV6-1	NA	TRBJ2-5	NA	TGTGCCAGCAGTGAAGCGAGGACCCAGTACTTC	CASSEARTQYF
TRBV7-3	NA	TRBJ1-1	NA	TGTGCCAGCAGCTCGACTGTTGGAGCTTTCTTT	CASSSTVGAFF
TRBV5-1	NA	TRBJ2-1	TRBD1	TGCGCCAGCAGCTTGGAGACAGGGTTCAATGAGCAGTTCTTC	CASSLETGFNEQFF
TRBV11-1	NA	TRBJ2-3	NA	TGTGCCAGCAGCCCCTCACCCGACTTTGAGACAGATACGCAGTATTTT	CASSPSPDFETDTQYF
TRBV5-5	NA	TRBJ2-7	TRBD1	TGTGCCAGCAGAACGACAGGGAAACACTACGAGCAGTACTTC	CASRTTGKHYEQYF
TRBV11-2	few	TRBJ2-7	NA	TGTGCCAGCAGCTATTTGGGGCAGGGGTACGAGCAGTACTTC	CASSYLGQGYEQYF
TRBV30	NA	TRBJ2-6	NA	TGTGCCTGGAGGGGTGGGGCGCCGGGCTCTGGGGCCAACGTCCTGACTTTC	CAWRGGAPGSGANVLTF
TRBV5-4	NA	TRBJ2-4	TRBD1	TGTGCCAGCAGCACCGGGACAGTTCTAGCCAAAAACATTCAGTACTTC	CASSTGTVLAKNIQYF
TRBV6-4	NA	TRBJ1-6	NA	TGTGCCAGCTCACAGGGACGGAACTATAATTCACCCCTCCACTTT	CASSQGRNYNSPLHF
TRBV20-1	NA	TRBJ1-4	NA	TGCAGTGCTAGTATGGGGCCAACTAATGAAAAACTGTTTTTT	CSASMGPTNEKLFF
TRBV5-1	NA	TRBJ2-7	TRBD1	TGCGCCAGCAGCTTGGCTGGACAGGGGGGCTACGAGCAGTACTTC	CASSLAGQGGYEQYF
TRBV7-9	once	TRBJ2-3	NA	TGTGCCAGCAGCCTCAGGGAAGCGCAGTATTTT	CASSLREAQYF